The 2 T cell receptor beta chains given below trace back to one sample, sequenced in a study of identical twins. Using its own MiXCR run on the 5' RACE reads, TCRdb lists one record per CDR3 protein. The sample shows about 530,000 distinct CDR3 sequences, over 12% of them seen only once. This same sample was also part of a study on yellow fever vaccine responses in identical twins.

Sequenced sample: CD4+ T cells sorted from blood. All receptors come from a woman aged 18-29 years in good health.

The chain combines TRBV12-3 or TRBV12-4 with TRBJ1-2; D not resolved. The CDR3 covers 11 residues. V dropped 8 bases and J dropped 4 bases, with 8 bases sitting between them. The CDR3 DNA reads TGTGCCAGCGCACAGTCCTATGGCTACACCTTC. Its protein product is CASAQSYGYTF.

The chain employs TRBV7-9 and TRBJ2-3; D is perhaps TRBD2 (6 bases). Germline loops: CDR1 SEHNR, CDR2 FQNEAQ (reference sequence). The CDR3 is 15 amino acids. The V and J ends lost 5 bases and 1 base respectively, with 13 bases between them. Here the CDR3 DNA reads TGTGCCAGCAGCCCCCGACTAGTTGGCACAGATACGCAGTATTTT. Amino acids: CASSPRLVGTDTQYF.